One sample yielded the 9 T cell receptor beta chains listed below, sequenced in a study of radiotherapy plus CTLA-4 blockade in lung cancer. TCRdb's copy holds only in-frame clones and misses some; the assay was immunoSEQ multiplex PCR. The sample has about 68,000 clones; 79% are singletons. The sequencing here drew on peripheral blood, taken from a patient treated with radiotherapy plus ipilimumab. These receptors all come from a human donor with non-small cell lung cancer who had a complete response to radiotherapy plus ipilimumab.

The CDR3 coding sequence is TGTGCCAGCAGCCCCCAGAGGGCTAGCGGGAGCACAGATACGCAGTATTTT. It encodes CASSPQRASGSTDTQYF. This chain connects TRBV7-2 to TRBJ2-3; 8 bases fit TRBD2. Germline values: CDR1 SGHTA, CDR2 FQGNSA. With V trimmed by 5 bases and J by 0 bases, 10 bases remained unmatched. This CDR3 has 17 amino acids.

V is TRBV29-1 and J is TRBJ1-2; 7 bases map to TRBD1. There are 13 residues in the CDR3. Trimming cost V 3 bases and J 5 bases; bases outside gene matches: 6. Germline loops: CDR1 SQVTM, CDR2 ANQGSEA. The CDR3 nucleotides are TGCAGCGTTGACAGGGGGGAAGGATATGGCTACACCTTC. Its protein is CSVDRGEGYGYTF. The whole variable domain, remainder taken from reference TRBV29-1 and TRBJ1-2, is SAVISQKPSRDICQRGTSLTIQCQVDSQVTMMFWYRQQPGQSLTLIATANQGSEATYESGFVIDKFPISRPNLTFSTLTVSNMSPEDSSIYLCSVDRGEGYGYTFGSGTRLTVV.

This clone was detected only once. This rearrangement joins TRBV11-2 to TRBJ1-2; weak D call: TRBD1 (6 bases). Trimming stripped 0 bases from V and 7 bases from J, with 18 bases between. Germline assignment: CDR1 SGHAT and CDR2 FQNNGV. The CDR3 loop spans 16 amino acids. This chain's CDR3 is CASSLDRSQGRGGYTF. Written as DNA, the CDR3 is TGTGCCAGCAGCTTAGATCGGTCGCAGGGGCGCGGTGGCTACACCTTC.

In its sample, this clone was seen a few times. The rearrangement joins TRBV9 to TRBJ2-3; 7 bases are a match to TRBD1. This CDR3 is built from 17 residues. CDR1 and CDR2 from the germline V gene are SGDLS and YYNGEE. J was trimmed by 3 bases and V by 4 bases; bases with no gene match: 14. This CDR3 reads CASSPQRQGVSTDTQYF. The CDR3 nucleotides are TGTGCCAGCAGCCCTCAAAGACAGGGTGTCTCAACAGATACGCAGTATTTT.

Only a few counts were recorded for this clone. The chain links TRBV6-1 to TRBJ1-1, with D possibly being TRBD1 (6 bases). V lost 8 bases, J lost 3 bases, and 13 bases lay in between. The CDR3 has 13 residues. Looked up from germline, CDR1 is MNHNS and CDR2 is SASEGT. The CDR3 coding sequence is TGTGCCAGCCTAACAGGGACGGACACTGAAGCTTTCTTT. This translates into CASLTGTDTEAFF.

The V call is TRBV4-1, the J call TRBJ2-7; 9 nucleotides match TRBD2. The CDR3 is 15 residues long. Germline V gene sequence: CDR1 MGHRA, CDR2 YSYEKL. V was clipped by 0 bases and J by 2 bases; unmatched bases: 2. The CDR3 protein is CASSQDSSGTYEQYV. CDR3 in DNA: TGCGCCAGCAGCCAAGACTCTAGCGGGACCTACGAGCAGTACGTC.

The V call is TRBV19, the J call TRBJ1-2; weak D call: TRBD1 (5 bases). The V and J ends lost 7 bases and 1 base respectively, with 22 bases between them. The V gene's germline CDR1 is LNHDA and CDR2 SQIVND (reference sequence). This CDR3 has 17 residues. CDR3 nucleotides: TGTGCCAGTACCGAATTGGGGAGAGAGGGGTTTAACTATGGCTACACCTTC. It codes for CASTELGREGFNYGYTF.

This clone was seen only once. The chain is built from TRBV4-1 and TRBJ1-5; D not resolved. The germline CDR1 and CDR2 sequences are MGHRA and YSYEKL. The CDR3 covers 18 residues. V was cut by 4 bases and J by 0 bases, with 19 bases left in between. DNA of the CDR3: TGCGCCAGCAGCCCCGGACGGATACTACCTTATAGCAATCAGCCCCAGCATTTT. Translating it yields CASSPGRILPYSNQPQHF.

This chain joins TRBV5-1 and TRBJ2-4; 8 bases align to TRBD2. V was clipped by 3 bases and J by 5 bases; unmatched bases: 1. Germline V gene sequence: CDR1 SGHRS, CDR2 YFSETQ. There are 13 residues in the CDR3. DNA for the CDR3: TGCGCCAGCAGCTACGGGGGGGAAAACATTCAGTACTTC. Its protein product is CASSYGGENIQYF.